This T cell receptor beta chain was found in a study of cytomegalovirus exposure and HLA in healthy donors. As for the study in general: A preliminary data release comprised around 85 million unique TCRs obtained from HLA-typed donors. General study results and limits: Among donors in an Asian-associated ancestry cluster, a later analysis reportedly found fewer N-insertions than the roughly 650-donor mean. In an earlier analysis, in several hundred donors, most V segments appeared productive either ~87% or ~30% of the time. A later analysis linked a missense DCLRE1C variant to TCR beta V- and J-gene trimming.

Of note for this clone: Its antigen is as yet unknown.

The CDR3 extends over 16 amino acids. V lost 4 bases to trimming and J lost 3 bases; unmatched junction nucleotides: 7. From germline, CDR1 is LGHNA and CDR2 YNFKEQ. This PCR relied on a set of 60 Vbeta primers and 13 Jbeta primers. The method was immunoSEQ multiplex PCR; TCRdb's version includes in-frame clones alone and lacks a portion of them. Altogether around 140,000 clones are present, over 60% being singletons, with the ten largest covering roughly 1.8%. The TCR comes from a female donor in good health and CMV-seropositive. Sequences were obtained from PBMCs. The chain joins TRBV4-2 to TRBJ2-1, with 9 nucleotides matching TRBD2. The CDR3 DNA follows: TGTGCCAGCAGCCTCCCGACTAGCGGATACTACAATGAGCAGTTCTTC. Its protein product is CASSLPTSGYYNEQFF.